One and the same sample provided the 14 T cell receptor beta chains below, sequenced in a study of OX40 agonist ivuxolimab in advanced cancers. Produced via immunoSEQ multiplex PCR; TCRdb's table is partial and in-frame only. The data contain roughly 50,000 clones, around 80% of them singletons. Specimen: CD4+ or CD8+ T cells sorted from blood, collected in a trial of the OX40 agonist ivuxolimab. These receptors were collected from an adult with an advanced solid tumor such as melanoma, head and neck, liver or kidney cancer.

As DNA, the CDR3 is TGTGCCAGCAGCCCCTCGGGCCAACTCTACAATGAGCAGTTCTTC. Amino acid sequence: CASSPSGQLYNEQFF. V gene TRBV7-2 combines with J gene TRBJ2-1; no definite D call. V lost 5 bases and J 3 bases, leaving 14 bases between the germline ends. The CDR3 is 15 residues long. The germline gives CDR1 SGHTA, CDR2 FQGNSA.

The rearrangement uses TRBV6-5 and TRBJ1-5; TRBD1 might be the D (6 bases). The germline V gene encodes CDR1 MNHEY and CDR2 SVGAGI. Deletions cut 0 bases from V and 7 bases from J, with 13 bases between. The CDR3 spans 15 residues. CDR3 DNA: TGTGCCAGCAGTTACTCGATTGGGGGCGGGCAGCCCCAGCATTTT. Translation gives CASSYSIGGGQPQHF.

The CDR3 sequence: CASLTGWGTGELFF. The CDR3 DNA is TGTGCCAGTTTAACAGGGTGGGGTACCGGGGAGCTGTTTTTT. The rearrangement links TRBV2 to TRBJ2-2; possibly TRBD1 for D (6 bases). The ends were cut back, 9 bases at V and 5 bases at J, with 16 bases in the middle. The germline V gene encodes CDR1 SNHLY and CDR2 FYNNEI. The CDR3 has 14 residues.

The J gene is TRBJ2-3, the V gene TRBV5-1; TRBD1 aligns across 8 bases. Trimming at V came to 2 bases and at J to 3 bases, leaving 8 bases not matched to a gene. The CDR3 runs to 16 residues. Germline CDR1 SGHRS, CDR2 YFSETQ. CDR3 bases: TGCGCCAGCAGCTTACCTTGGACAGGGAGTACAGATACGCAGTATTTT. It translates to CASSLPWTGSTDTQYF. Drawing the rest from reference TRBV5-1 and TRBJ2-3, the complete variable domain is KAGVTQTPRYLIKTRGQQVTLSCSPISGHRSVSWYQQTPGQGLQFLFEYFSETQRNKGNFPGRFSGRQFSNSRSEMNVSTLELGDSALYLCASSLPWTGSTDTQYFGPGTRLTVL.

This clone was observed a handful of times. The rearrangement links TRBV4-3 to TRBJ2-7; D remains unclear. The CDR3 extends over 13 amino acids. Trimming removed 0 bases from V and 2 bases from J, with 5 bases in between. Germline lookup yields CDR1 LGHNA and CDR2 YSLEER. This CDR3 reads CASSQDLPYEQYF. Written as DNA, the CDR3 is TGCGCCAGCAGCCAAGATCTTCCCTACGAGCAGTACTTC.

The rearrangement links TRBV5-6 to TRBJ1-2; TRBD1 agrees at 9 bases. Germline V gives CDR1 SGHDT, CDR2 YYEEEE. The ends lost 0 bases at V and 5 bases at J; junction bases unmatched: 8. The CDR3 totals 16 residues. The CDR3 DNA reads TGTGCCAGCAGCTTGGCGGGGTTACAGGGGGCTTATGGCTACACCTTC. It specifies CASSLAGLQGAYGYTF.

The rearrangement links TRBV10-3 to TRBJ1-1; 8 bases match TRBD1. Germline loops: CDR1 ENHRY, CDR2 SYGVKD. CDR3 length: 13 amino acids. V lost 6 bases, J lost 5 bases, and 5 bases stayed unmatched. CDR3: CAISRTGWTEAFF. The CDR3 DNA is TGTGCCATCAGCCGGACAGGGTGGACTGAAGCTTTCTTT.

The genes are TRBV6-5 and TRBJ2-6; D is possibly TRBD2 (5 bases). This CDR3 region has 16 residues. Germline V gene data show CDR1 as MNHEY and CDR2 as SVGAGI. The ends were cut back, 4 bases at V and 3 bases at J, with 13 bases in the middle. The CDR3 is CASSSQTGGGANVLTF. CDR3 in DNA: TGTGCCAGCAGTTCCCAGACCGGAGGTGGGGCCAACGTCCTGACTTTC.

The chain has TRBV5-1 and TRBJ2-5; TRBD1 matches 7 bases. CDR3 length equals 15 residues. Germline V lookup: CDR1 SGHRS, CDR2 YFSETQ. The junction had 11 bases not matched to a gene; V was cut back by 4 bases and J by 5 bases. Here the CDR3 DNA reads TGCGCCAGCAGCCCCCGACAGGGTATGATGGAGACCCAGTACTTC. Its protein product is CASSPRQGMMETQYF.

This clone was counted only a few times. The chain combines TRBV5-1 with TRBJ2-3; the D is unclear. Germline CDR1 SGHRS, CDR2 YFSETQ. This CDR3 comprises 17 residues. V was cut by 7 bases and J by 2 bases, with 23 bases left in between. The CDR3 sequence is CASCHDPRWNPTDTQYF. The CDR3, as DNA: TGCGCCAGCTGCCACGACCCTCGGTGGAATCCCACAGATACGCAGTATTTT.

The chain carries TRBV5-6 and TRBJ1-2; D is possibly TRBD1 (6 bases). Trimming cost V 3 bases and J 6 bases, with 12 bases left between them. The CDR3 consists of 13 residues. Germline V gene lookup returns CDR1 SGHDT and CDR2 YYEEEE. The CDR3 coding sequence is TGTGCCAGCAGCTCTACAGGGATCCATGGCTACACCTTC. Translating it yields CASSSTGIHGYTF.

This clone was seen a few times. This chain uses TRBV4-2 with TRBJ2-5; possibly TRBD2 for D (5 bases). V dropped 1 base and J dropped 2 bases, with 11 bases sitting between them. The germline V gene encodes CDR1 LGHNA and CDR2 YNFKEQ. The CDR3 is 15 residues long. As DNA, the CDR3 is TGTGCCAGCAGCCAAGGGCGAGGGAGTCAAGAGACCCAGTACTTC. Protein product: CASSQGRGSQETQYF.

The V call is TRBV4-3, the J call TRBJ2-3, with no clear D. Germline values: CDR1 LGHNA, CDR2 YSLEER. The CDR3 runs 16 residues. The V end was cut by 4 bases, the J end by 2 bases, with 16 bases between. CDR3 residues: CASSPPQHISTDTQYF. CDR3 bases: TGCGCCAGCAGCCCCCCCCAACATATATCCACAGATACGCAGTATTTT.

This chain connects TRBV7-2 to TRBJ2-7; 13 bases line up with TRBD2. Unmatched junction bases numbered 1, after V lost 4 bases and J lost 4 bases. CDR1 and CDR2 (germline): SGHTA, FQGNSA. This CDR3 has 14 amino acids. The CDR3 DNA reads TGTGCCAGCAGCTCGGGACTAGCGGGATACGAGCAGTACTTC. Amino acids: CASSSGLAGYEQYF.